This T cell receptor beta chain was profiled in a study of blood T cell repertoires in COVID-19. Study-wide background: Sample material is recorded as cDNA or gDNA derived from T cells, B-cell-depleted T cells, or PBMCs.

The method was immunoSEQ multiplex PCR; TCRdb's version includes in-frame clones alone and lacks a portion of them. The table includes around 32,000 clones, just over 90% detected once. Germline-derived CDR1 and CDR2 are LGHDT and YNNKEL (reference sequence). The CDR3 spans 15 residues. V dropped 2 bases and J dropped 4; count of bases not matched to a gene: 5. The source is a male donor with active COVID-19. The sequenced sample was peripheral blood. The chain uses TRBV3-1 (or the pseudogene TRBV3-2) and TRBJ1-2; 9 nucleotides line up with TRBD1. The CDR3 reads CASSQLTGGSYGYTF. The CDR3 region has the DNA TGTGCCAGCAGCCAACTAACAGGGGGCAGCTATGGCTACACCTTC.